This T cell receptor beta chain was recorded in a study of OX40 agonist ivuxolimab in advanced cancers. On the study more broadly: Having had anti-PD-1, anti-PD-L1 or anti-CTLA-4 therapy before was allowed, and roughly 40% had some.

Unmatched junction bases numbered 8, after V lost 2 bases and J lost 4 bases. Germline CDR1 reads SGHVS; CDR2 reads FNYEAQ. There are 17 residues in the CDR3. Generated by immunoSEQ multiplex PCR, the TCRdb table keeps only in-frame clones and is missing some. The sample includes about 32,000 clones, about nine tenths of them seen just once. This chain uses TRBV7-6 with TRBJ2-2; TRBD1 agrees at 9 bases. This clonotype originated in an adult with an advanced solid tumor such as melanoma, head and neck, liver or kidney cancer. The material was CD4+ or CD8+ T cells sorted from blood, obtained in a trial of the OX40 agonist ivuxolimab. CDR3: CASSLSATGGFTGELFF. The CDR3 DNA sequence: TGTGCCAGCAGCTTATCGGCGACAGGGGGATTCACCGGGGAGCTGTTTTTT.